This is a list of T cell receptor beta chains from one sample in a study of cytomegalovirus exposure and HLA in healthy donors. Clones were read by immunoSEQ multiplex PCR, and TCRdb kept only the in-frame ones, dropping some. The sample lists more than 100,000 clones, roughly 80% occurring once. Sequencing input: PBMCs. The receptors stem from a young man in good health and CMV-seronegative. CDR3s include the opening cysteine and the closing phenylalanine or tryptophan. A D gene is named only where the DNA matches it firmly. Size is stated for part of the rows, as once, few or many counts, or as a class when the clone is expanded.

.	TRBV19	TRBJ2-3	.	CASSIGEWRDTQYF	TGTGCCAGTAGTATTGGGGAGTGGAGAGATACGCAGTATTTT
.	TRBV2	TRBJ2-7	.	CASSGTGTPNEQYF	TGTGCCAGCAGCGGTACCGGGACACCAAACGAGCAGTACTTC
.	TRBV28	TRBJ1-5	few	CASSPVRVLSQHF	TGTGCCAGCAGTCCCGTCCGGGTGTTGTCCCAGCATTTT
.	TRBV6-1	TRBJ2-6	.	CASRKDSAGANVLTF	TGTGCCAGCAGGAAGGACAGTGCTGGGGCCAACGTCCTGACTTTC
.	TRBV5-4	TRBJ2-3	.	CASSLADYLTDTQYF	TGTGCCAGCAGCTTGGCCGACTACTTAACAGATACGCAGTATTTT
TRBD1	TRBV14	TRBJ2-7	few	CASSQAGTVSYEQYF	TGTGCCAGCAGCCAAGCCGGGACAGTCTCCTACGAGCAGTACTTC
TRBD1	TRBV2	TRBJ2-3	.	CASSGRTGVGYTDTQYF	TGTGCCAGCAGTGGGAGGACAGGGGTGGGGTACACAGATACGCAGTATTTT
TRBD2	TRBV6-1	TRBJ2-3	.	CASSERSGGTSTDTQYF	TGTGCCAGCAGTGAACGTAGCGGGGGGACTAGCACAGATACGCAGTATTTT
TRBD1	TRBV10-3	TRBJ2-3	few	CAIKTNRGANPTDTQYF	TGTGCCATCAAGACCAACAGGGGAGCCAACCCCACAGATACGCAGTATTTT
.	TRBV30	TRBJ1-1	.	CAGGGPWNTEAFF	TGTGCCGGGGGGGGGCCGTGGAACACTGAAGCTTTCTTT
.	TRBV2	TRBJ1-1	.	CASSSDREAFF	TGTGCCAGCAGTAGCGACAGGGAAGCTTTCTTT
.	TRBV6-5	TRBJ2-7	.	CASSYPGGAGAYEQYF	TGTGCCAGCAGTTACCCGGGGGGCGCAGGGGCCTACGAGCAGTACTTC
.	TRBV6-4	TRBJ2-2	once	CASSRDIFGDTGELFF	TGTGCCTCGTCCCGGGACATTTTCGGGGACACCGGGGAGCTGTTTTTT
.	TRBV7-2	TRBJ1-1	once	CASSFVDTEAFF	TGTGCCAGCAGCTTTGTCGACACTGAAGCTTTCTTT
TRBD2	TRBV9	TRBJ2-1	.	CASSVDPGLAVLGEQFF	TGTGCCAGCAGCGTAGACCCGGGACTAGCGGTGTTGGGGGAGCAGTTCTTC
.	TRBV11-2	TRBJ1-1	few	CASSLEWGRSNTEAFF	TGTGCCAGCAGCTTAGAGTGGGGCAGGTCGAACACTGAAGCTTTCTTT
.	TRBV21-1	TRBJ2-7	.	CASSKVKGLAYEQYF	TGTGCCAGCAGCAAAGTAAAGGGACTAGCCTACGAGCAGTACTTC
TRBD1	TRBV6-5	TRBJ1-1	.	CASSHQGQGIEAFF	TGTGCCAGCAGTCACCAGGGACAGGGTATTGAAGCTTTCTTT
.	TRBV25-1	TRBJ2-5	.	CASSEYHGETQYF	TGTGCCAGCAGTGAATATCACGGGGAGACCCAGTACTTC
TRBD2	TRBV29-1	TRBJ2-2	.	CSVRLAGPTTGELFF	TGCAGCGTTAGACTAGCAGGGCCGACCACCGGGGAGCTGTTTTTT
TRBD1	TRBV5-4	TRBJ1-6	few	CASSFRQGDSPLHF	TGTGCCAGCAGCTTCCGACAGGGAGATTCACCCCTCCACTTT
TRBD1	TRBV28	TRBJ1-6	once	CASSLVPGEQGWNSPLHF	TGTGCCAGCAGTTTAGTTCCGGGCGAACAGGGGTGGAATTCACCCCTCCACTTT
TRBD1	TRBV27	TRBJ1-5	.	CASIPSSGQGPTIQPQHF	TGTGCCAGCATCCCATCAAGCGGACAGGGACCGACCATTCAGCCCCAGCATTTT
.	TRBV5-1	TRBJ1-1	.	CASSMTGWDTEAFF	TGCGCCAGCAGCATGACGGGGTGGGACACTGAAGCTTTCTTT
TRBD2	TRBV15	TRBJ2-1	once	CATSRLRAGGFMDEQFF	TGTGCCACCAGCAGACTTCGAGCGGGGGGGTTTATGGATGAGCAGTTCTTC
TRBD2	TRBV28	TRBJ2-5	.	CASSAGLATVKTQYF	TGTGCCAGCAGTGCGGGACTAGCGACGGTGAAGACCCAGTACTTC
.	TRBV19	TRBJ1-5	.	CASSIGGGQPQHF	TGTGCCAGTAGTATAGGGGGGGGCCAGCCCCAGCATTTT
.	TRBV20-1	TRBJ2-7	once	CSATRNEQYF	TGCAGTGCTACCAGGAACGAGCAGTACTTC
TRBD1	TRBV5-1	TRBJ2-7	.	CASSGTVYEQYF	TGCGCCAGCAGCGGGACAGTTTACGAGCAGTACTTC
.	TRBV5-1	TRBJ2-2	.	CASSLVASNTGELFF	TGCGCCAGCAGCTTGGTGGCTTCGAACACCGGGGAGCTGTTTTTT
TRBD1	TRBV7-2	TRBJ2-2	.	CASSLVRTGGTGELFF	TGTGCCAGCAGCTTAGTTCGGACAGGGGGCACCGGGGAGCTGTTTTTT
.	TRBV25-1	TRBJ2-7	.	CASSENRVHEQYF	TGTGCCAGCAGTGAAAACAGGGTTCACGAGCAGTACTTC
TRBD1	TRBV7-6	TRBJ1-6	.	CASSLGPGTVNSPLHF	TGTGCCAGCAGCTTAGGGCCCGGGACAGTTAATTCACCCCTCCACTTT
TRBD1	TRBV7-9	TRBJ1-4	.	CASRRDRGSVFGEKLFF	TGTGCCAGCAGAAGGGACAGGGGTTCTGTATTTGGGGAAAAACTGTTTTTT
TRBD1	TRBV7-2	TRBJ1-1	.	CASSSTGGGTEAFF	TGCGCCAGCAGCTCGACAGGGGGTGGCACTGAAGCTTTCTTT
.	TRBV5-1	TRBJ2-5	.	CASSLEGGVKETQYF	TGCGCCAGCAGCTTGGAGGGAGGTGTGAAAGAGACCCAGTACTTC
TRBD1	TRBV14	TRBJ1-2	.	CASSQTQGYGYTF	TGTGCCAGCAGCCAGACACAGGGGTATGGCTACACCTTC
TRBD1	TRBV9	TRBJ2-2	.	CASSVVRGPWDTGELFF	TGTGCCAGCAGCGTAGTGAGGGGGCCCTGGGACACCGGGGAGCTGTTTTTT
.	TRBV7-2	TRBJ1-5	.	CASSAREGNQPQHF	TGTGCCAGCAGCGCGCGGGAGGGGAATCAGCCCCAGCATTTT
.	TRBV6-5	TRBJ1-1	.	CASSRQDRNTEAFF	TGTGCCAGCAGCCGACAGGACCGGAACACTGAAGCTTTCTTT
.	TRBV6-5	TRBJ2-7	.	CASSLTGLSSYEQYF	TGTGCCAGCAGTCTGACAGGCTTAAGCTCCTACGAGCAGTACTTC
TRBD1	TRBV7-8	TRBJ2-7	.	CASSPGTGESTEQYF	TGTGCCAGCAGCCCGGGGACAGGGGAATCGACCGAGCAGTACTTC
.	TRBV7-9	TRBJ1-4	.	CASSSPGGFWNEKLFF	TGTGCCAGCAGCTCCCCGGGGGGTTTCTGGAATGAAAAACTGTTTTTT